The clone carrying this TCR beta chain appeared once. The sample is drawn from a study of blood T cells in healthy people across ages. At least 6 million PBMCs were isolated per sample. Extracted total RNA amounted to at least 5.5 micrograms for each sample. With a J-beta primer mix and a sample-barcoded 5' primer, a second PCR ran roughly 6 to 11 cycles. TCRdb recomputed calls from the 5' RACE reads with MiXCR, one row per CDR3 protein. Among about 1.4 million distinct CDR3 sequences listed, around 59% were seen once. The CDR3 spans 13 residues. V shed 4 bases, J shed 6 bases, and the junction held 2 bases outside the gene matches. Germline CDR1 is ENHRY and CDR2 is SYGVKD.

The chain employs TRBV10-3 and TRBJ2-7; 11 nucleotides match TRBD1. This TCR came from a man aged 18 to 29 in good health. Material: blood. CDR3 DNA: TGTGCCATCAGTGGGGACAGGGGGGCCGAGCAGTACTTC. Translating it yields CAISGDRGAEQYF.